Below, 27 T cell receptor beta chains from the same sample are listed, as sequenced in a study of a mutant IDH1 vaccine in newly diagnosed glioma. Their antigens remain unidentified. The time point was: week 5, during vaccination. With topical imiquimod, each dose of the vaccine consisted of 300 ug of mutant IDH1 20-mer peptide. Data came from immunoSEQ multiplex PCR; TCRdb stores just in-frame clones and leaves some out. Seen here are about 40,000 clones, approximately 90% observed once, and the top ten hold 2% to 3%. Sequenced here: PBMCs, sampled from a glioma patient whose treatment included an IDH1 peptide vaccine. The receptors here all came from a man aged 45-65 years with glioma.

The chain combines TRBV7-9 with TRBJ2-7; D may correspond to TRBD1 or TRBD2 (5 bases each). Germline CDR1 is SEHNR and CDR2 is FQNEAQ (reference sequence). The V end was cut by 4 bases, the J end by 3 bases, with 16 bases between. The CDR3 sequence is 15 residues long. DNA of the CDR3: TGTGCCAGCAGCTCCTCGGGACGGAGCAACTACGAGCAGTACTTC. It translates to CASSSSGRSNYEQYF.

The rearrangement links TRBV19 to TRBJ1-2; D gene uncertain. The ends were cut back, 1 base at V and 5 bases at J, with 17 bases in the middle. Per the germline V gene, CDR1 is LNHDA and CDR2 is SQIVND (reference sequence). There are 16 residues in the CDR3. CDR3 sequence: CASSIGLTAPQYGYTF. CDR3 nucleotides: TGTGCCAGTAGTATAGGGCTAACAGCGCCGCAGTATGGCTACACCTTC.

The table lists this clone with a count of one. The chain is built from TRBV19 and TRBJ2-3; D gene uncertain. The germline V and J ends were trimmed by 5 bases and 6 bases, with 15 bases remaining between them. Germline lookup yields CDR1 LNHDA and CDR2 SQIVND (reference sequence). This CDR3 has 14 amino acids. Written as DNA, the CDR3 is TGTGCCAGTAGTCCCCCCGAGAGGTTTGATACGCAGTATTTT. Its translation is CASSPPERFDTQYF.

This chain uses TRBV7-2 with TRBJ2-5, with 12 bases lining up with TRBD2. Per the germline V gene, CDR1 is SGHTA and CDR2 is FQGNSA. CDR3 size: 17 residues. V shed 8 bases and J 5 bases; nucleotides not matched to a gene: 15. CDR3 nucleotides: TGTGCCAGCTCTATGGGGGCTAGCGGGGGGGCGAGGGAGACCCAGTACTTC. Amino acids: CASSMGASGGARETQYF.

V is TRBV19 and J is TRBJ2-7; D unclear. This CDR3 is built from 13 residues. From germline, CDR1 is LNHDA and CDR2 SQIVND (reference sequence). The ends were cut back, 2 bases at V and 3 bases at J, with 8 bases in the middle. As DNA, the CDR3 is TGTGCCAGTAGTATACAGAGTTTCTACGAGCAGTACTTC. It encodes CASSIQSFYEQYF.

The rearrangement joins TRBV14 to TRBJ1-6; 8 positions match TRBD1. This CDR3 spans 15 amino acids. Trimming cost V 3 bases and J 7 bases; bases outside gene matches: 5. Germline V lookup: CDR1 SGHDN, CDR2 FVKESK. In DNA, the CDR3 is TGTGCCAGCAGCCATGGACAGGGAACCAATTCACCCCTCCACTTT. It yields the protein CASSHGQGTNSPLHF.

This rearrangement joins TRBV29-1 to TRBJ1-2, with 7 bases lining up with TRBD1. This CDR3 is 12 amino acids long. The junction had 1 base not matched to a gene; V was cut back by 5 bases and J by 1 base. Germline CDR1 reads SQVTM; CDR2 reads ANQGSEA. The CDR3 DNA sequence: TGCAGCGTTAGGGACAGTAACTATGGCTACACCTTC. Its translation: CSVRDSNYGYTF.

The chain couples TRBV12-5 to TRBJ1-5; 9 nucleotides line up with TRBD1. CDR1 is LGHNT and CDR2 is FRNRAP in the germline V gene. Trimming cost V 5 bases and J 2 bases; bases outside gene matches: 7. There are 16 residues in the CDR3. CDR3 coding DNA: TGTGCTAGTGGTGGTGTTTGGACAGGGGGCAATCAGCCCCAGCATTTT. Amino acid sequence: CASGGVWTGGNQPQHF.

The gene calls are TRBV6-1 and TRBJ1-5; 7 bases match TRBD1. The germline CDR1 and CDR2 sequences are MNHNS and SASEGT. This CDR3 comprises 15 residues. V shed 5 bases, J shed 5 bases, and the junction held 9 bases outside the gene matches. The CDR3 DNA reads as TGTGCCAGCAGTCTTGACAGGGAAAAGGATCAGCCCCAGCATTTT. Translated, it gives CASSLDREKDQPQHF.

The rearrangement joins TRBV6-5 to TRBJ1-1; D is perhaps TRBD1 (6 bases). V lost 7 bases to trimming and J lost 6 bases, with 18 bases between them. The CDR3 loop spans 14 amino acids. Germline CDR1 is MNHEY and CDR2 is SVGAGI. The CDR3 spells CASTDQTNRAEAFF. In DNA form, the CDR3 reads TGTGCCAGCACGGATCAAACCAACAGGGCTGAAGCTTTCTTT.

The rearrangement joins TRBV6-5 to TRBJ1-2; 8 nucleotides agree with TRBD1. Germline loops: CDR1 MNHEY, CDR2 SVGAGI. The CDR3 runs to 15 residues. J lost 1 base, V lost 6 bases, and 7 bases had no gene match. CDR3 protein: CASRNQGAGNYGYTF. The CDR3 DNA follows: TGTGCCAGCAGAAACCAGGGGGCGGGTAACTATGGCTACACCTTC.

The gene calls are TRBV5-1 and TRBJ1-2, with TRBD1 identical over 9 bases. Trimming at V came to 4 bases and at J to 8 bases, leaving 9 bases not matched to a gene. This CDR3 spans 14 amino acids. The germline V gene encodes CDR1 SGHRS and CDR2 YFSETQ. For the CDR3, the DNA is TGCGCCAGCAGCGGTGGGACAGGGTCTTTCGGCTACACCTTC. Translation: CASSGGTGSFGYTF.

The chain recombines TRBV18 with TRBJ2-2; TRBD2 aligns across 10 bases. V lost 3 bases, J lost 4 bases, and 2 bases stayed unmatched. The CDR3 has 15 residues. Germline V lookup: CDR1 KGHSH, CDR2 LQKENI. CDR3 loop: CASSPGLAITGELFF. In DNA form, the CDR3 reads TGTGCCAGCTCACCGGGACTAGCGATCACCGGGGAGCTGTTTTTT.

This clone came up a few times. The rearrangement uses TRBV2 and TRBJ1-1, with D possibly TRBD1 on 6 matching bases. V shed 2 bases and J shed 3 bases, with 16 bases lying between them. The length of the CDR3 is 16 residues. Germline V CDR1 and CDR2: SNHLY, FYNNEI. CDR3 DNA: TGTGCCAGCAGTGAATATGGGGGGGCCTGGGACACTGAAGCTTTCTTT. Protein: CASSEYGGAWDTEAFF.

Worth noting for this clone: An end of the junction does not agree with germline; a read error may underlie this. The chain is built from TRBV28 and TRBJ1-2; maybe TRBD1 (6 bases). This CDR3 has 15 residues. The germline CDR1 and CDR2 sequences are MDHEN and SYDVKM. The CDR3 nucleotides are TGTGCCAGCAGCCCCGGGGGCAGGGCTTCCTATGGCCACACCTTC. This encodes CASSPGGRASYGHTF.

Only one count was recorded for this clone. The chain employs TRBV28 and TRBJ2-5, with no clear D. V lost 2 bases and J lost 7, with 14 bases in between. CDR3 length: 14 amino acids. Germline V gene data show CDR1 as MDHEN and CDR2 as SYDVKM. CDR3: CASSLPSLVGTQYF. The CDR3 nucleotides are TGTGCCAGCAGTTTACCGTCTCTCGTGGGGACCCAGTACTTC.

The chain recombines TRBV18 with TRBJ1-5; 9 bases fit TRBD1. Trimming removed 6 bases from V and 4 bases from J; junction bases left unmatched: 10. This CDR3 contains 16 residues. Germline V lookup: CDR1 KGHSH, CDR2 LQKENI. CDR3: CASSPGQGLGNQPQHF. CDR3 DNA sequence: TGTGCCAGCTCCCCGGGACAGGGTTTAGGAAATCAGCCCCAGCATTTT.

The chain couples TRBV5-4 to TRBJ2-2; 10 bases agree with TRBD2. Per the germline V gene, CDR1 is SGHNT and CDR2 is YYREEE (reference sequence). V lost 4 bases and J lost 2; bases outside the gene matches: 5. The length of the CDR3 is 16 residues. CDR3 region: CASSQKRGGNTGELFF. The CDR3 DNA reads TGTGCCAGCAGCCAAAAGCGGGGGGGAAACACCGGGGAGCTGTTTTTT.

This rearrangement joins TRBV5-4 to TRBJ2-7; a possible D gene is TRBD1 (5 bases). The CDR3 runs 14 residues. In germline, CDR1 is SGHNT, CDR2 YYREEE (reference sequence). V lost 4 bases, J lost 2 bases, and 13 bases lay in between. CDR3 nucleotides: TGTGCCAGCAGCCCACAGACAGAAACCTACGAGCAGTACTTC. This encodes CASSPQTETYEQYF.

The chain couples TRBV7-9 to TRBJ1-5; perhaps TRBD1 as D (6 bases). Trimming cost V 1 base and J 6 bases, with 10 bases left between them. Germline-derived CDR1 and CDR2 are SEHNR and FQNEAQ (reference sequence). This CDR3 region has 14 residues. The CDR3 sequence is CASSLEGGSQPQHF. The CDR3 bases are TGTGCCAGCAGCTTAGAAGGGGGGAGTCAGCCCCAGCATTTT.

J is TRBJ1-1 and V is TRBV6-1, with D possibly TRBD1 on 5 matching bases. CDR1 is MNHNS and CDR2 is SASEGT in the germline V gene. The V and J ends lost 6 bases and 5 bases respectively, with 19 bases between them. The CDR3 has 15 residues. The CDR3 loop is CASSLLSIGGTEAFF. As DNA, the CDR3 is TGTGCCAGCAGCCTACTATCTATCGGGGGGACTGAAGCTTTCTTT.

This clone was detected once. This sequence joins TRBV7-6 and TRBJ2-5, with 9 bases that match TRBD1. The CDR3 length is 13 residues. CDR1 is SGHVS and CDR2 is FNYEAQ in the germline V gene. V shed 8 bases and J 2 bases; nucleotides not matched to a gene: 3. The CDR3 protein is CASSGTGQETQYF. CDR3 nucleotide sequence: TGTGCCAGCTCAGGGACAGGGCAAGAGACCCAGTACTTC.

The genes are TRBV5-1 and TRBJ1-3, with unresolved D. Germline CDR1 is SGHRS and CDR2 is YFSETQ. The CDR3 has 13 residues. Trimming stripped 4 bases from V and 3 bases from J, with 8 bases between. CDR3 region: CASSLAIGNTIYF. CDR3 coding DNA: TGCGCCAGCAGCCTAGCAATTGGAAACACCATATATTTT.

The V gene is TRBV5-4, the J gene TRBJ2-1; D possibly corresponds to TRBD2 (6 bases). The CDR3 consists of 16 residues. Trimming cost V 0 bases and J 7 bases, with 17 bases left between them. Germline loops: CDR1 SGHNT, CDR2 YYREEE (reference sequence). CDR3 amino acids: CASSLGGYGGGNEQFF. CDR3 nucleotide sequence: TGTGCCAGCAGCTTGGGGGGGTATGGGGGAGGAAATGAGCAGTTCTTC.

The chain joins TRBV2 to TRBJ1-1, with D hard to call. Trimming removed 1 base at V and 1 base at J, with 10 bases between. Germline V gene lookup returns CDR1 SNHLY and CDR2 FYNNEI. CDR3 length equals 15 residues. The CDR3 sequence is CASSEDGRQNTEAFF. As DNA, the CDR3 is TGTGCCAGCAGTGAAGATGGCAGGCAGAACACTGAAGCTTTCTTT.

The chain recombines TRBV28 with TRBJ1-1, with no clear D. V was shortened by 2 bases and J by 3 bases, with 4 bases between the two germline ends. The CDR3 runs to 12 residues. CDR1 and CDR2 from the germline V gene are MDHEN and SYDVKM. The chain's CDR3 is CASSLIDTEAFF. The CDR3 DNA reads TGTGCCAGCAGTTTAATCGACACTGAAGCTTTCTTT.

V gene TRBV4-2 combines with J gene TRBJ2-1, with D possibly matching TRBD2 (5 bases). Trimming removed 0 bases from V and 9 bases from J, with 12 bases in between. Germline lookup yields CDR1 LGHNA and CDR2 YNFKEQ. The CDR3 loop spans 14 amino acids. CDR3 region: CASSQDHGITEQFF. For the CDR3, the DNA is TGTGCCAGCAGCCAAGATCACGGGATTACTGAGCAGTTCTTC.